This TCR beta chain comes out of a study of CD8 T cells in ankylosing spondylitis. Overall study findings and caveats: Characteristic, it appeared, of ankylosing spondylitis blood was a TCR beta motif of seven or eight highly homologous variants. Significant enrichment of disease-linked clones was reported in matched ankylosing spondylitis synovial fluid.

This clonotype was found many times. The antigen is undetermined. TCRdb used MiXCR to reprocess the 5' RACE reads, holding one entry per CDR3 protein. The repertoire consists of around 120,000 distinct CDR3 sequences, with 12% to 15% occurring once and the leading ten covering roughly 3%. Unmatched junction bases numbered 8, after V lost 3 bases and J lost 7 bases. The CDR3 extends over 15 amino acids. CDR1 LNHDA and CDR2 SQIVND come from the germline V gene (reference sequence). The source material was blood, either unsorted or a sorted T cell fraction (not recorded which). The chain recombines TRBV19 with TRBJ2-1; 8 bases map to TRBD2. This sequence was found in a female donor with ankylosing spondylitis or in good health (not recorded which). CDR3 amino acids: CASSMASGSTNEQFF. Written as DNA, the CDR3 is TGTGCCAGTAGTATGGCCAGCGGGAGTACGAATGAGCAGTTCTTC. Full variable domain (missing parts from reference TRBV19 and TRBJ2-1): DGGITQSPKYLFRKEGQNVTLSCEQNLNHDAMYWYRQDPGQGLRLIYYSQIVNDFQKGDIAEGYSVSREKKESFPLTVTSAQKNPTAFYLCASSMASGSTNEQFFGPGTRLTVL.